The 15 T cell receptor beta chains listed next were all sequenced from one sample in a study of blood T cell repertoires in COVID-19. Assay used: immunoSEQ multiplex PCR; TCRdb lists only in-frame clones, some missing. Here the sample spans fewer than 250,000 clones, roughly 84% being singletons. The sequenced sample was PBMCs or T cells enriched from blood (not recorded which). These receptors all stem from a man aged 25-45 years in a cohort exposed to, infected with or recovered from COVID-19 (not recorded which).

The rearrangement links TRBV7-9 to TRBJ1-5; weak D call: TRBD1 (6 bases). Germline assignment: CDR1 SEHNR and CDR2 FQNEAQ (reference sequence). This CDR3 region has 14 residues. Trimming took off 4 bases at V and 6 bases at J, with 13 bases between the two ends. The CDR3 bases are TGTGCCAGCAGCTCCACAGTGGACAGTCAGCCCCAGCATTTT. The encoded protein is CASSSTVDSQPQHF.

For the CDR3, the DNA is TGTGCCAGCGGGCTGACACTGAACACTGAAGCTTTCTTT. Amino acid sequence: CASGLTLNTEAFF. The chain links TRBV27 to TRBJ1-1; the D is unclear. There are 13 residues in the CDR3. Deletions cut 8 bases from V and 0 bases from J, with 10 bases between. Per the germline V gene, CDR1 is MNHEY and CDR2 is SMNVEV (reference sequence).

CDR3 sequence (DNA): TGCGCCAGCAGCTTGGACAGGGGAAGCACTGAAGCTTTCTTT. Translated: CASSLDRGSTEAFF. The chain couples TRBV5-1 to TRBJ1-1, with 7 bases identical to TRBD1. V was clipped by 0 bases and J by 4 bases; unmatched bases: 3. Germline V gives CDR1 SGHRS, CDR2 YFSETQ. CDR3 length equals 14 residues.

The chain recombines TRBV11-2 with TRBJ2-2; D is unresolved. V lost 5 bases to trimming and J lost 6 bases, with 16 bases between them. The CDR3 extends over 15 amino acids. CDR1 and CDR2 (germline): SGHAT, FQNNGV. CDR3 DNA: TGTGCCAGCAGCCTCCCCCGAGTAGCTCCCGGGGAGCTGTTTTTT. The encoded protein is CASSLPRVAPGELFF.

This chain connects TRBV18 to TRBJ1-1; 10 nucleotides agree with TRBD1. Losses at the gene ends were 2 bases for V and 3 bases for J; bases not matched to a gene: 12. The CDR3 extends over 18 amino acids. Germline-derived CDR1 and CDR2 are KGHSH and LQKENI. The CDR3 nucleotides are TGTGCCAGCTCACCAATCAGACAGGGGGCTTCCCGCGACACTGAAGCTTTCTTT. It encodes CASSPIRQGASRDTEAFF.

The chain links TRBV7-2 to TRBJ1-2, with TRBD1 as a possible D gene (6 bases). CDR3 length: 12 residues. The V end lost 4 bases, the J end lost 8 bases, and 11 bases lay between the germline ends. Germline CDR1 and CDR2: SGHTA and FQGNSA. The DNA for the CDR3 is TGTGCCAGCAGCTCTGACAGGTTGGGCTACACCTTC. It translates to CASSSDRLGYTF.

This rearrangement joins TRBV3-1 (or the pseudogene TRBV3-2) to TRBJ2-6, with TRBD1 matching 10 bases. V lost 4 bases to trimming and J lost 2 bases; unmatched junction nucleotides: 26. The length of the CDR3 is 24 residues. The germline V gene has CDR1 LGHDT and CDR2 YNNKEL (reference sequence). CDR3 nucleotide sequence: TGTGCCAGCAGCCCCGTCAATCGGTGTCTTCGTCTTTGGGACAGGGGACCTGGGGCCAACGTCCTGACTTTC. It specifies CASSPVNRCLRLWDRGPGANVLTF.

This chain's CDR3 is CASSFGAGLVNNEQFF. CDR3 bases: TGTGCCAGCAGCTTTGGTGCGGGACTCGTCAACAATGAGCAGTTCTTC. The J gene is TRBJ2-1, the V gene TRBV11-2; possible D gene TRBD2, 6 bases. The germline gives CDR1 SGHAT, CDR2 FQNNGV. V lost 3 bases, J lost 5 bases, and 17 bases lay in between. This CDR3 is 16 amino acids long.

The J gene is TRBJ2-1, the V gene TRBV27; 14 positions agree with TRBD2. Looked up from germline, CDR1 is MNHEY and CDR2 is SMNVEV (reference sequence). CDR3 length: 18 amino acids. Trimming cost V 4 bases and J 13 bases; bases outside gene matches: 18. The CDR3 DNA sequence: TGTGCCAGCAGTTGGGTCATCCCCGGGACTAGCGGGAGTAAGGAACAGTTCTTC. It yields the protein CASSWVIPGTSGSKEQFF.

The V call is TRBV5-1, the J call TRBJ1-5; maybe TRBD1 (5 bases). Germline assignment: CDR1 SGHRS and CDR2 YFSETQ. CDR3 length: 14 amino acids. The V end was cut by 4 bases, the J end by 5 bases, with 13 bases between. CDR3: CASSPGTADQPQHF. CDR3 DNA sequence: TGCGCCAGCAGCCCTGGGACTGCCGATCAGCCCCAGCATTTT. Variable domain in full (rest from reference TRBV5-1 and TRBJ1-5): KAGVTQTPRYLIKTRGQQVTLSCSPISGHRSVSWYQQTPGQGLQFLFEYFSETQRNKGNFPGRFSGRQFSNSRSEMNVSTLELGDSALYLCASSPGTADQPQHFGDGTRLSIL.

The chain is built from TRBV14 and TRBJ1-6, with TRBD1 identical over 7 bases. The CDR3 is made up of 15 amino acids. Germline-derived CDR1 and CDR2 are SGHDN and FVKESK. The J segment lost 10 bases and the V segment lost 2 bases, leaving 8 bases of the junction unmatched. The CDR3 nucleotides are TGTGCCAGCAGCCAAAAAACCCACAGGGGCTCACCCCTCCACTTT. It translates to CASSQKTHRGSPLHF.

This CDR3 is CASSQDRRDRENNEQFF. The CDR3 DNA follows: TGTGCCAGCAGCCAAGATAGGCGGGACAGGGAAAACAATGAGCAGTTCTTC. The rearrangement links TRBV4-2 to TRBJ2-1; 9 bases match TRBD1. Germline CDR1 is LGHNA and CDR2 is YNFKEQ. The ends lost 0 bases at V and 5 bases at J; junction bases unmatched: 8. The CDR3 covers 17 residues.

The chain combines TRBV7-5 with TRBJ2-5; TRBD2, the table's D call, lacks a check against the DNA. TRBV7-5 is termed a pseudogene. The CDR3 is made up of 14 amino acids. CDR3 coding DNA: TGTGCCAGAAGCTTTATCGTTGAGATGGAGACCCAGTACTTC. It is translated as CARSFIVEMETQYF.

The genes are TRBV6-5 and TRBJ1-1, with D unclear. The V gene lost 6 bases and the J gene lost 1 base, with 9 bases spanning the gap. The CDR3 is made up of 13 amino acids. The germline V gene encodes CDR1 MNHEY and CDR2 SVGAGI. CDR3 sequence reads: CASSLQRNTEAFF. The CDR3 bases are TGTGCCAGCAGCCTACAGAGGAACACTGAAGCTTTCTTT.

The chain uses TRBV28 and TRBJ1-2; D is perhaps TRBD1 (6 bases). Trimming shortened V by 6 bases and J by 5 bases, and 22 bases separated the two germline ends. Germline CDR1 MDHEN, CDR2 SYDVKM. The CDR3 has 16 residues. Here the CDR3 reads CASSRGEGVSGYGYTF. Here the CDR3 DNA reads TGTGCCAGCAGCCGCGGGGAGGGGGTAAGCGGATATGGCTACACCTTC.